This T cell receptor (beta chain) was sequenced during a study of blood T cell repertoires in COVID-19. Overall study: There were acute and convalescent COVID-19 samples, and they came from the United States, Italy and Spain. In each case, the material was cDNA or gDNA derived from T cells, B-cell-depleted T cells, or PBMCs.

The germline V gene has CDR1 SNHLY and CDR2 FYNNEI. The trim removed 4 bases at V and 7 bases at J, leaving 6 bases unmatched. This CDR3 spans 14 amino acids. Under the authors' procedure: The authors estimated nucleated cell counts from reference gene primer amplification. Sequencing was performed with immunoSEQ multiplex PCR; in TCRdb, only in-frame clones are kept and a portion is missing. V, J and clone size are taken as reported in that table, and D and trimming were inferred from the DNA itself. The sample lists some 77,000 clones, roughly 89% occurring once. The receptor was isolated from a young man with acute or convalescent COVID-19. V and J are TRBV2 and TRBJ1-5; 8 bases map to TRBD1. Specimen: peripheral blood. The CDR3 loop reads CASSGTGQRQPQHF. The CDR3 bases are TGTGCCAGCAGTGGGACAGGGCAAAGGCAGCCCCAGCATTTT.